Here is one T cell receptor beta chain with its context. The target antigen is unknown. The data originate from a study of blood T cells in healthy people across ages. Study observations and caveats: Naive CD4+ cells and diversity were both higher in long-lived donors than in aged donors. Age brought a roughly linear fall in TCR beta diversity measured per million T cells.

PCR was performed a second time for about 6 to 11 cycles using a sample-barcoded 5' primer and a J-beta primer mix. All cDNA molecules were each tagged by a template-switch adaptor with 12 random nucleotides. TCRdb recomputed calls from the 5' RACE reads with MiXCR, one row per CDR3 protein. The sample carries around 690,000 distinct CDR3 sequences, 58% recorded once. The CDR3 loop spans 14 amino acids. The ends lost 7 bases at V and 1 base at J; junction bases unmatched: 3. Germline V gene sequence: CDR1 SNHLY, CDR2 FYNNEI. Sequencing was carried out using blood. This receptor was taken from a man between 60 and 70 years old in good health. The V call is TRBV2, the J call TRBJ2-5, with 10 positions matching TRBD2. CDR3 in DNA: TGTGCCAGCAATGAGCGGGGGGGCCAAGAGACCCAGTACTTC. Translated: CASNERGGQETQYF.